The source of this TCR beta chain is a study of CD8+ T cells in alopecia areata. Study-level information: Treated patients swallowed 5 to 10 mg of oral tofacitinib twice daily.

This clone was picked up a small number of times. Sequencing used cDNA as its template, made by extracting RNA and reverse transcribing it. The method was immunoSEQ multiplex PCR; TCRdb's version includes in-frame clones alone and lacks a portion of them. The profile shows 150,000 to 200,000 clones, approximately 56% of them singletons. The CDR3 extends over 14 amino acids. Germline CDR1 SGHRS, CDR2 YFSETQ. Alopecia areata patients gave lesional scalp punch biopsies and peripheral blood samples. The source of this sequence is a human donor with alopecia areata. The input for sequencing was CD4+ T cells sorted from blood, taken at week 0. The V call is TRBV5-1, the J call TRBJ2-5; tentative D call: TRBD1 (6 bases). The J call may be faulty, since TRBJ2-7 better matches the DNA end. The CDR3 is CASSPPGHYYEQYF. CDR3 DNA: TGCGCCAGCAGCCCCCCGGGACATTACTACGAGCAGTACTTC.